Below are 27 T cell receptor beta chains sequenced from a single sample in a study of graft-versus-host responses after intestinal transplantation. Intraepithelial and lamina propria lymphocytes were isolated from graft specimens. The protocol was immunoSEQ multiplex PCR, while the TCRdb copy is restricted to in-frame clones and leaves out a portion. The table lists about 60,000 clones, around 90% of them singletons. This material consisted of ileum tissue, taken less than 400 days after transplant. All receptors come from a human patient who received an intestinal transplant, so some T cells may come from the graft donor.

The chain joins TRBV12-5 to TRBJ2-7; D is ambiguous. The CDR3 covers 12 residues. V lost 2 bases to trimming and J lost 4 bases, with 6 bases between them. Germline values: CDR1 LGHNT, CDR2 FRNRAP. CDR3 region: CASGLWGYEQYF. As DNA, the CDR3 is TGTGCTAGTGGTTTGTGGGGTTACGAGCAGTACTTC. Looking up the rest from reference TRBV12-5 and TRBJ2-7 gives the full variable domain: DARVTQTPRHKVTEMGQEVTMRCQPILGHNTVFWYRQTMMQGLELLAYFRNRAPLDDSGMPKDRFSAEMPDATLATLKIQPSEPRDSAVYFCASGLWGYEQYFGPGTRLTVT.

The V and J genes are TRBV6-5 and TRBJ2-1, with D perhaps matching TRBD2 (5 bases). CDR3 length equals 14 residues. Germline V lookup: CDR1 MNHEY, CDR2 SVGAGI. Trimming removed 2 bases from V and 4 bases from J, with 9 bases in between. In nucleotides, the CDR3 is TGTGCCAGCAGTTACCTCCGGACTTACAATGAGCAGTTCTTC. Protein: CASSYLRTYNEQFF.

The chain has TRBV18 and TRBJ2-7, with 8 positions matching TRBD1. The CDR3 sequence is 18 residues long. Germline V lookup: CDR1 KGHSH, CDR2 LQKENI. J gave up 0 bases and V 0 bases, and 10 bases lay outside the gene matches. The CDR3 sequence: CASSPPTQGDGSSYEQYF. The CDR3 coding sequence is TGTGCCAGCTCACCACCAACACAGGGGGACGGGAGCTCCTACGAGCAGTACTTC. Together with reference TRBV18 and TRBJ2-7, the CDR3 gives the full variable domain: NAGVMQNPRHLVRRRGQEARLRCSPMKGHSHVYWYRQLPEEGLKFMVYLQKENIIDESGMPKERFSAEFPKEGPSILRIQQVVRGDSAAYFCASSPPTQGDGSSYEQYFGPGTRLTVT.

V gene TRBV6-1 combines with J gene TRBJ1-1, with D unresolved. Germline V gene data show CDR1 as MNHNS and CDR2 as SASEGT. CDR3 length: 13 amino acids. Trimming took off 2 bases at V and 4 bases at J, with 8 bases between the two ends. CDR3 DNA: TGTGCCAGCAGTGAAAGAGTTGTCACTGAAGCTTTCTTT. Protein sequence: CASSERVVTEAFF.

The chain joins TRBV10-1 to TRBJ2-3; 9 positions agree with TRBD2. Unmatched junction bases numbered 7, after V lost 4 bases and J lost 2 bases. This CDR3 is built from 16 residues. Germline values: CDR1 WNHNN, CDR2 SYGVQD (reference sequence). CDR3 sequence (DNA): TGCGCCAGCAGTGTGGGGCTAGCGGGGCCCACAGATACGCAGTATTTT. Encoded protein: CASSVGLAGPTDTQYF.

Concerning this clone: One end of the junction does not line up with germline, which may come from a read error. This sample also contains other DNA sequences that code for the same CDR3. This chain links TRBV5-4 with TRBJ1-2; no clear D. This CDR3 region has 16 residues. Looked up from germline, CDR1 is SGHNT and CDR2 is YYREEE (reference sequence). Here the CDR3 reads CASSSAGEGVNYGYTF. CDR3 nucleotide sequence: TGTGCCAGTAGCTCGGCCGGGGAGGGTGTCAACTATGGCTACACCTTC.

The genes are TRBV6-1 and TRBJ2-7, with TRBD1 matching 9 bases. The length of the CDR3 is 14 residues. V shed 4 bases and J 3 bases; nucleotides not matched to a gene: 4. The germline gives CDR1 MNHNS, CDR2 SASEGT. The CDR3 region has the DNA TGTGCCAGCAGTGTAGGGGACAGGGACTACGAGCAGTACTTC. Protein sequence: CASSVGDRDYEQYF.

This clone appeared once. This rearrangement joins TRBV6-1 to TRBJ2-7; 10 nucleotides align to TRBD1. The ends lost 3 bases at V and 0 bases at J; junction bases unmatched: 5. CDR1 is MNHNS, CDR2 SASEGT, per germline. The CDR3 has 16 residues. CDR3 sequence: CASSDVDRGASYEQYF. Written as DNA, the CDR3 is TGTGCCAGCAGTGACGTGGACAGGGGGGCCTCCTACGAGCAGTACTTC.

This sequence joins TRBV5-6 and TRBJ1-3, with a tentative D call TRBD1 (6 bases). The CDR3 spans 14 residues. The V gene's germline CDR1 is SGHDT and CDR2 YYEEEE. V lost 2 bases, J lost 4 bases, and 10 bases lay in between. The DNA for the CDR3 is TGTGCCAGCAGCTTCAGGGGCCCAGGAAACACCATATATTTT. It translates to CASSFRGPGNTIYF.

The gene calls are TRBV28 and TRBJ2-6; no reliable D call. Germline V gene data show CDR1 as MDHEN and CDR2 as SYDVKM. The CDR3 covers 18 residues. V lost 2 bases to trimming and J lost 1 base, with 15 bases between them. Here the CDR3 DNA reads TGTGCCAGCAGTTTAGTAGGGAAGAAAACTTCTGGGGCCAACGTCCTGACTTTC. Translating gives CASSLVGKKTSGANVLTF.

This clone was recorded once. The chain couples TRBV7-3 to TRBJ2-3; 7 bases match TRBD2. The CDR3 has 18 amino acids. Trimming cost V 5 bases and J 5 bases; bases outside gene matches: 19. CDR1 is SGHTA and CDR2 is FQGTGA in the germline V gene. CDR3 region: CASSRSPLTSVNIDTQYF. In DNA form, the CDR3 reads TGTGCCAGCAGCCGCTCCCCTTTAACTAGCGTCAATATAGATACGCAGTATTTT.

This clone was recorded once. The chain is built from TRBV18 and TRBJ1-1, with 8 bases identical to TRBD1. With V trimmed by 5 bases and J by 3 bases, 5 bases remained unmatched. Germline V gene data show CDR1 as KGHSH and CDR2 as LQKENI. The CDR3 totals 14 residues. CDR3 in amino acids: CASSTQGGDTEAFF. CDR3 bases: TGTGCCAGCTCAACACAGGGGGGGGACACTGAAGCTTTCTTT.

The chain has TRBV6-7 and TRBJ2-7; 11 bases map to TRBD2. TRBV6-7 counts as an open reading frame of uncertain function. J was trimmed by 1 base and V by 5 bases; bases with no gene match: 7. The CDR3 has 16 amino acids. The CDR3 DNA follows: TGTGCCAGCAGTCGGCCCCTAGCGGGGGGATCCTACGAGCAGTACTTC. Protein product: CASSRPLAGGSYEQYF.

This chain connects TRBV28 to TRBJ1-1; 9 bases line up with TRBD1. Germline V lookup: CDR1 MDHEN, CDR2 SYDVKM. J was trimmed by 4 bases and V by 5 bases; bases with no gene match: 8. CDR3 length: 15 amino acids. CDR3 coding DNA: TGTGCCAGCAGTGAGACACAGGGGGCGCCCACTGAAGCTTTCTTT. This sequence encodes CASSETQGAPTEAFF.

V gene TRBV28 combines with J gene TRBJ2-7; D perhaps matches TRBD1 (5 bases). The germline V gene encodes CDR1 MDHEN and CDR2 SYDVKM. The CDR3 totals 12 residues. With 6 bases removed from V and 6 bases from J, the gap between germline ends came to 12 bases. The CDR3 DNA reads as TGTGCCAGCAGGACCGACAGAGCCGAGCAGTACTTC. It translates to CASRTDRAEQYF.

In regard to this clone: The sample holds other DNA sequences that translate to the same CDR3. The chain links TRBV27 to TRBJ2-7, with D possibly being TRBD1 (6 bases). V lost 2 bases to trimming and J lost 3 bases, with 11 bases between them. Germline CDR1 reads MNHEY; CDR2 reads SMNVEV (reference sequence). This CDR3 is built from 14 residues. The CDR3 reads CASSLVRGLYEQYF. The CDR3 region has the DNA TGTGCCAGCAGTTTAGTCAGGGGTCTCTACGAGCAGTACTTC.

The chain carries TRBV4-2 and TRBJ2-7; TRBD2 aligns across 8 bases. Germline-derived CDR1 and CDR2 are LGHNA and YNFKEQ. The CDR3 consists of 14 residues. V dropped 0 bases and J dropped 7; count of bases not matched to a gene: 5. For the CDR3, the DNA is TGTGCCAGCAGCCAAGATCTAGCGGGCAGAGAGCAGTACTTC. Protein: CASSQDLAGREQYF.

The CDR3 reads CASSVTGMNTEAFF. CDR3 in DNA: TGTGCCAGCAGCGTGACAGGGATGAACACTGAAGCTTTCTTT. The rearrangement links TRBV9 to TRBJ1-1; 7 positions match TRBD1. This CDR3 is 14 amino acids long. The ends lost 2 bases at V and 0 bases at J; junction bases unmatched: 1. Germline loops: CDR1 SGDLS, CDR2 YYNGEE.

The chain couples TRBV30 to TRBJ2-7; D unclear. V lost 0 bases to trimming and J lost 5 bases, with 5 bases between them. The CDR3 runs 11 residues. The germline CDR1 and CDR2 sequences are GTSNPN and SVGIG (reference sequence). CDR3 sequence: CAWSVQNEQYF. The CDR3 nucleotides read TGTGCCTGGAGTGTACAGAACGAGCAGTACTTC.

Here the CDR3 DNA reads TGTGCCAGCACCCCGGGTATAGGACAGTTTAATGAAAAACTGTTTTTT. It specifies CASTPGIGQFNEKLFF. V gene TRBV6-7 combines with J gene TRBJ1-4; perhaps TRBD1 as D (6 bases). TRBV6-7 is an open reading frame whose function is uncertain. The CDR3 is 16 residues long. Trimming shortened V by 7 bases and J by 4 bases, and 19 bases separated the two germline ends.

This clone was detected only once. This chain connects TRBV7-6 to TRBJ2-5, with TRBD2 identical over 10 bases. There are 18 residues in the CDR3. Germline V lookup: CDR1 SGHVS, CDR2 FNYEAQ. J gave up 5 bases and V 5 bases, and 17 bases lay outside the gene matches. CDR3 DNA sequence: TGTGCCAGCAGCCCTTGGAGTAGCGGGGGGCCTGAGGAGGAGACCCAGTACTTC. It yields the protein CASSPWSSGGPEEETQYF.

This clone was seen once. The chain recombines TRBV11-2 with TRBJ1-5, with TRBD1 as a possible D gene (5 bases). V dropped 4 bases and J dropped 1 base, with 8 bases sitting between them. In germline, CDR1 is SGHAT, CDR2 FQNNGV. This CDR3 is built from 14 residues. The CDR3 bases are TGTGCCAGCAGCTCCTGGGACAGCAATCAGCCCCAGCATTTT. It codes for CASSSWDSNQPQHF.

The chain couples TRBV10-2 to TRBJ2-5, with D perhaps given as TRBD1 or TRBD2 (5 bases each). CDR1 and CDR2 (germline): WSHSY, SAAADI. This CDR3 has 13 amino acids. V was pared by 3 bases and J by 4 bases, with 9 bases between. The CDR3 bases are TGCGCCAGCAGTGAATCAGGGAGAGAGACCCAGTACTTC. It codes for CASSESGRETQYF.

The genes are TRBV5-8 and TRBJ1-1; D gene ambiguous. The CDR3 length is 14 residues. Trimming shortened V by 1 base and J by 0 bases, and 7 bases separated the two germline ends. Germline loops: CDR1 SGHTS, CDR2 YDEGEE. CDR3 sequence reads: CASSLYTLNTEAFF. CDR3 nucleotides: TGTGCCAGCAGCTTGTACACCCTGAACACTGAAGCTTTCTTT.

This chain links TRBV7-3 with TRBJ2-7, with no clear D. The CDR3 has 15 residues. Germline V CDR1 and CDR2: SGHTA, FQGTGA. V was pared by 5 bases and J by 3 bases, with 17 bases between. The CDR3 loop reads CASSPCGEGLYEQYF. CDR3 DNA: TGTGCCAGCAGCCCATGTGGGGAAGGGCTCTACGAGCAGTACTTC.

The chain has TRBV29-1 and TRBJ2-7, with D possibly TRBD2 on 5 matching bases. CDR1 is SQVTM, CDR2 ANQGSEA, per germline. The CDR3 length is 11 residues. The ends were cut back, 5 bases at V and 5 bases at J, with 10 bases in the middle. The CDR3 spells CSVYEGNEQYF. CDR3 coding DNA: TGCAGCGTTTATGAGGGTAACGAGCAGTACTTC.

This clone was picked up one time. The rearrangement joins TRBV18 to TRBJ2-3; 7 bases match TRBD2. Germline lookup yields CDR1 KGHSH and CDR2 LQKENI. The CDR3 runs 14 residues. After removal of 2 bases from V and 4 bases from J, the junction contained 3 bases not matched to a gene. CDR3 loop: CASSPRAGADTQYF. DNA of the CDR3: TGTGCCAGCTCACCAAGGGCGGGGGCAGATACGCAGTATTTT.